A single sample is the source of the 22 T cell receptor beta chains below, sequenced in a study of cytomegalovirus exposure and HLA in healthy donors. PCR employed 60 Vbeta and 13 Jbeta primers. Only in-frame clones appear in the TCRdb table, and some are missing; sequencing was by immunoSEQ multiplex PCR. The data show roughly 130,000 clones, with roughly 70% seen just once and around 2.1% held by the top ten. The material sequenced was PBMCs. Every receptor here comes from a woman aged 40 to 49 in good health and CMV-seropositive.

The chain joins TRBV1 to TRBJ1-2; no check of the table's D call, TRBD1, against the DNA was made. TRBV1 is a documented pseudogene. This CDR3 comprises 17 residues. The CDR3 region has the DNA TGCACCAGCAGCCAAAGTAGGACCGGGACAGGGTTTGATGGCTACACCTTC. Its protein product is CTSSQSRTGTGFDGYTF.

This rearrangement joins TRBV6-5 to TRBJ2-5; perhaps TRBD1 as D (6 bases). Trimming shortened V by 4 bases and J by 2 bases, and 11 bases separated the two germline ends. This CDR3 spans 14 amino acids. Germline CDR1 MNHEY, CDR2 SVGAGI. The CDR3 sequence: CASSLWGQQETQYF. CDR3 nucleotide sequence: TGTGCCAGCAGTTTATGGGGGCAGCAAGAGACCCAGTACTTC.

CDR3 nucleotides: TGTGCCAGTAGTACGACTCGGGGCACTGAAGCTTTCTTT. This codes for CASSTTRGTEAFF. The V call is TRBV19, the J call TRBJ1-1; unclear D gene. This CDR3 has 13 residues. CDR1 is LNHDA, CDR2 SQIVND, per germline (reference sequence). The germline V and J ends were trimmed by 4 bases and 4 bases, with 10 bases remaining between them.

This rearrangement joins TRBV15 to TRBJ1-4; D possibly corresponds to TRBD1 (5 bases). Trimming cost V 5 bases and J 3 bases, with 16 bases left between them. Germline values: CDR1 LNHNV, CDR2 YYDKDF (reference sequence). This CDR3 comprises 16 residues. The CDR3 region is CATSSQWGRPNEKLFF. CDR3 DNA sequence: TGTGCCACCAGCTCACAATGGGGCAGACCTAATGAAAAACTGTTTTTT.

The V and J genes are TRBV6-1 and TRBJ2-2; 9 positions match TRBD1. Germline loops: CDR1 MNHNS, CDR2 SASEGT. The CDR3 loop spans 15 amino acids. V shed 8 bases, J shed 2 bases, and the junction held 6 bases outside the gene matches. The CDR3 bases are TGTGCCAGCCTACAGGGGGCGTTAAACACCGGGGAGCTGTTTTTT. This sequence encodes CASLQGALNTGELFF.

The chain combines TRBV6-6 with TRBJ1-2, with a weak D call TRBD1 (6 bases). Germline V CDR1 and CDR2: MNHNY, SVGAGI (reference sequence). V lost 7 bases, J lost 4 bases, and 16 bases lay in between. The CDR3 runs to 14 residues. CDR3 sequence: CASIGGALGYGYTF. CDR3 DNA sequence: TGTGCCAGCATTGGGGGCGCCCTTGGCTATGGCTACACCTTC.

The rearrangement links TRBV5-4 to TRBJ1-3, with 7 bases lining up with TRBD1. Losses at the gene ends were 6 bases for V and 0 bases for J; bases not matched to a gene: 6. Germline V CDR1 and CDR2: SGHNT, YYREEE (reference sequence). This CDR3 spans 15 amino acids. The CDR3 region is CASIRTGPSGNTIYF. The CDR3 DNA reads as TGTGCCAGCATCCGGACAGGACCCTCTGGAAACACCATATATTTT.

The chain employs TRBV30 and TRBJ2-5; 10 bases line up with TRBD2. Germline V gene lookup returns CDR1 GTSNPN and CDR2 SVGIG (reference sequence). V was pared by 0 bases and J by 4 bases, with 2 bases of the junction left unmatched. The CDR3 loop spans 14 amino acids. Written as DNA, the CDR3 is TGTGCCTGGAGTGTCCGACTAGCGGGAGAGACCCAGTACTTC. Translating it yields CAWSVRLAGETQYF.

The rearrangement uses TRBV5-6 and TRBJ1-5; D remains ambiguous. Germline-derived CDR1 and CDR2 are SGHDT and YYEEEE. Deletions cut 4 bases from V and 4 bases from J, with 12 bases between. The CDR3 runs to 14 residues. Here the CDR3 DNA reads TGTGCCAGCAGCCGACTTTCTGGTAATCAGCCCCAGCATTTT. Its protein is CASSRLSGNQPQHF.

The rearrangement joins TRBV7-9 to TRBJ2-5; D is perhaps TRBD1 (7 bases). V was cut by 3 bases and J by 0 bases, with 11 bases left in between. The CDR3 consists of 15 residues. Germline lookup yields CDR1 SEHNR and CDR2 FQNEAQ (reference sequence). DNA of the CDR3: TGTGCCAGCAGCTTGACAGGGAGGTACCAAGAGACCCAGTACTTC. This gives the protein CASSLTGRYQETQYF.

The V call is TRBV30, the J call TRBJ1-1, with no clear D. Germline V lookup: CDR1 GTSNPN, CDR2 SVGIG (reference sequence). The length of the CDR3 is 11 residues. The V and J ends lost 4 bases and 4 bases respectively, with 7 bases between them. CDR3 nucleotide sequence: TGTGCCTGGACGGGTACCACTGAAGCTTTCTTT. Protein: CAWTGTTEAFF.

J is TRBJ1-5 and V is TRBV2; D perhaps matches TRBD1 (6 bases). Trimming left V 5 bases short and J 4 bases short, with 12 bases between. Germline assignment: CDR1 SNHLY and CDR2 FYNNEI. The CDR3 contains 14 residues. CDR3 nucleotide sequence: TGTGCCAGCAGTTTCACAGGGAGTAATCAGCCCCAGCATTTT. Translating it yields CASSFTGSNQPQHF.

V gene TRBV19 combines with J gene TRBJ1-5; the D gene is possibly TRBD1 (5 bases). There are 14 residues in the CDR3. The germline V gene encodes CDR1 LNHDA and CDR2 SQIVND (reference sequence). V lost 1 base, J lost 7 bases, and 11 bases lay in between. The CDR3 nucleotides are TGTGCCAGTAGTATAGGCGGGGGACGACAGCCCCAGCATTTT. Its protein product is CASSIGGGRQPQHF.

The V gene is TRBV13, the J gene TRBJ2-7, with D possibly TRBD2 on 5 matching bases. The CDR3 loop spans 14 amino acids. CDR1 is PRHDT, CDR2 FYEKMQ, per germline (reference sequence). The V and J ends lost 5 bases and 3 bases respectively, with 14 bases between them. As DNA, the CDR3 is TGTGCCAGCAGCCTACGGGGAGTTTTCTACGAGCAGTACTTC. Translation: CASSLRGVFYEQYF.

This chain joins TRBV2 and TRBJ2-3; TRBD2 agrees at 7 bases. The CDR3 length is 14 residues. The germline CDR1 and CDR2 sequences are SNHLY and FYNNEI. V shed 8 bases and J 1 base; nucleotides not matched to a gene: 6. As DNA, the CDR3 is TGTGCCAGCCTACGGGCGGGAGGCACAGATACGCAGTATTTT. Protein: CASLRAGGTDTQYF.

The chain is built from TRBV28 and TRBJ1-5; 9 nucleotides align to TRBD1. After removal of 8 bases from V and 10 bases from J, the junction contained 12 bases not matched to a gene. CDR3 length: 14 amino acids. CDR1 MDHEN and CDR2 SYDVKM come from the germline V gene. In DNA, the CDR3 is TGTGCCAGCCGTGGACAGGGGAGTAGGACCCCCCAGCATTTT. Its translation is CASRGQGSRTPQHF. The full variable domain, completed using reference TRBV28 and TRBJ1-5, is DVKVTQSSRYLVKRTGEKVFLECVQDMDHENMFWYRQDPGLGLRLIYFSYDVKMKEKGDIPEGYSVSREKKERFSLILESASTNQTSMYLCASRGQGSRTPQHFGDGTRLSIL.

The rearrangement uses TRBV7-2 and TRBJ2-1; the match to TRBD1 covers 12 bases. Germline V lookup: CDR1 SGHTA, CDR2 FQGNSA. The CDR3 extends over 17 amino acids. Trimming removed 3 bases from V and 8 bases from J; junction bases left unmatched: 11. In DNA, the CDR3 is TGTGCCAGCAGCTTGGCGGGGACAGGGGGCGGGCGAGATGAGCAGTTCTTC. This codes for CASSLAGTGGGRDEQFF.

The genes are TRBV28 and TRBJ2-7, with 9 bases identical to TRBD1. Germline V gene lookup returns CDR1 MDHEN and CDR2 SYDVKM. The CDR3 extends over 16 amino acids. V dropped 2 bases and J dropped 5; count of bases not matched to a gene: 10. DNA for the CDR3: TGTGCCAGCAGTTTAACCGGGACAGGGAAACGCAACGAGCAGTACTTC. Its protein product is CASSLTGTGKRNEQYF.

The chain couples TRBV7-2 to TRBJ2-3; TRBD2 agrees at 10 bases. CDR1 and CDR2 from the germline V gene are SGHTA and FQGNSA. This CDR3 has 16 amino acids. V lost 1 base, J lost 4 bases, and 5 bases stayed unmatched. CDR3 region: CASSLVIAGGSDTQYF. The DNA of the CDR3 is TGTGCCAGCAGCTTAGTTATAGCGGGGGGCTCAGATACGCAGTATTTT.

The rearrangement links TRBV5-1 to TRBJ1-1; 9 nucleotides agree with TRBD1. This CDR3 region has 14 residues. Germline V CDR1 and CDR2: SGHRS, YFSETQ. Unmatched junction bases numbered 4, after V lost 3 bases and J lost 4 bases. CDR3 protein: CASSWDRASTEAFF. The CDR3 DNA reads as TGCGCCAGCAGCTGGGACAGGGCGTCCACTGAAGCTTTCTTT.

With regard to this clone: The same CDR3 also results from other DNA sequences found in this sample. V and J are TRBV6-5 and TRBJ2-7, with TRBD1 identical over 10 bases. This CDR3 has 14 residues. Germline CDR1 is MNHEY and CDR2 is SVGAGI. The V segment lost 2 bases and the J segment 4 bases; nucleotides outside the gene matches: 2. CDR3 region: CASSYRDRGYEQYF. DNA for the CDR3: TGTGCCAGCAGTTACAGGGACAGGGGTTACGAGCAGTACTTC.

This clone occurred once. The rearrangement links TRBV10-3 to TRBJ1-1; no firm D call. Germline V gene sequence: CDR1 ENHRY, CDR2 SYGVKD. The V end lost 10 bases, the J end lost 1 base, and 16 bases lay between the germline ends. This CDR3 contains 14 residues. The DNA for the CDR3 is TGTGCCACCCGTGGGGAGCGGGGGAACACTGAAGCTTTCTTT. Its translation: CATRGERGNTEAFF.